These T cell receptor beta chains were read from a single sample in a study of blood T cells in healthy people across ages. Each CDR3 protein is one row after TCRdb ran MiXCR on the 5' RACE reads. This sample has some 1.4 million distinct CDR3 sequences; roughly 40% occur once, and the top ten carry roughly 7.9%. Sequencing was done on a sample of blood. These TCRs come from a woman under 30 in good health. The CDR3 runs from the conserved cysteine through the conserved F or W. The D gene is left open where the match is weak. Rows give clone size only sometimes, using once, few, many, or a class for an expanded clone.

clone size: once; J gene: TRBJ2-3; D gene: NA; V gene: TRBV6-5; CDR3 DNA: TGTACCAGCAGTCATTCGTTCACCTTTGGGTTGTATTTT; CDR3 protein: CTSSHSFTFGLYF
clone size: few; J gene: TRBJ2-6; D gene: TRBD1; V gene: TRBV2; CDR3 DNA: TGTGCCAGCAGTGTAGAGGGGGCGAGGGCCAACGTCCTGACTTTC; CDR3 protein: CASSVEGARANVLTF
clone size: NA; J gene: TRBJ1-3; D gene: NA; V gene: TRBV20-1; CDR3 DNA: TGCAGTGCTGGGGACCCCGGGACATCTGGAAACACCATATATTTT; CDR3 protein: CSAGDPGTSGNTIYF
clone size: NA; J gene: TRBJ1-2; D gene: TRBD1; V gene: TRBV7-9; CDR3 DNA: TGTGCCAGCAGCTTAGCGGGACAGGGGATAGCTAACTATGGCTACACCTTC; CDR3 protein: CASSLAGQGIANYGYTF
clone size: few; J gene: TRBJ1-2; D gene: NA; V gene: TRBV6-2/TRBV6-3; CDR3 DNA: TGTGCCAGCAGCCCTTTCGATGGCTACACCTTC; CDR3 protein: CASSPFDGYTF
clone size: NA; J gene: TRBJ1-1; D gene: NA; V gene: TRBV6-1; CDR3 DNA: TGTGCCAGCAGTGAAAGGGGTTGGAACACTGAAGCTTTCTTT; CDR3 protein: CASSERGWNTEAFF
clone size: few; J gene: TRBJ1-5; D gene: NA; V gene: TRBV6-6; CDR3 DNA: TGTGCCAGCAGTTATCCCATTCCGGGCGGCAATCAGCCCCAGCATTTT; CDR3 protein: CASSYPIPGGNQPQHF
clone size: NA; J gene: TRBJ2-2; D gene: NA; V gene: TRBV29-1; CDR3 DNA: TGCAGCGTGGGTGCAGGGCTCGGGGAGCTGTTTTTT; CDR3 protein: CSVGAGLGELFF
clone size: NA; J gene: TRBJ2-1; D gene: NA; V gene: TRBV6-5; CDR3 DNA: TGTGCCAGCAGTTTACTAGAGGGGTCAAAAAGTTACAATGAGCAGTTCTTC; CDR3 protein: CASSLLEGSKSYNEQFF
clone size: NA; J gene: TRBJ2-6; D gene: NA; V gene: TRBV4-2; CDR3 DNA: TGTGCCAGCAGCCCCTTGGGGGGAGACACCTATGGGGCCAACGTCCTGACTTTC; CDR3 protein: CASSPLGGDTYGANVLTF
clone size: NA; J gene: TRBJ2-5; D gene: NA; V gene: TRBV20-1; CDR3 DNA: TGCAGGGCCCCGGGACAACAAGAGACCCAGTACTTC; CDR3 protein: CRAPGQQETQYF
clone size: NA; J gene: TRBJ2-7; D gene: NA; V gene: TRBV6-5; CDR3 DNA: TGTGCCAGCAGTCGCGGGACGCTGGACGAGCAGTACTTC; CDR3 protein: CASSRGTLDEQYF
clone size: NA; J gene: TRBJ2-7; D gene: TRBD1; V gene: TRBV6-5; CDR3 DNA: TGTGCCAGCTCTCTCGGGACAGGGAACTTCTACGAGCAGTACTTC; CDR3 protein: CASSLGTGNFYEQYF
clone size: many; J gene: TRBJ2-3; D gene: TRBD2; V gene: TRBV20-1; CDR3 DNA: TGCAGTGCTGGTCTAGCGGGGGGCACAGATACGCAGTATTTT; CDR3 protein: CSAGLAGGTDTQYF
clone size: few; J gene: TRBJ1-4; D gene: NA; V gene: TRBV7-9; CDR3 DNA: TGTGCCAGCAGCTTAGACAGGAGGAGAAAACTGTTTTTT; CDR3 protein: CASSLDRRRKLFF
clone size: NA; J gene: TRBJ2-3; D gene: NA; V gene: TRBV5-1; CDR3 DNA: TGCGCCAGCACCCGGGACGGGGATACGCAGTATTTT; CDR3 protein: CASTRDGDTQYF
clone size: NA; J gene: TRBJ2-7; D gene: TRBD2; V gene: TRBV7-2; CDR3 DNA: TGTGCCAGCAGCTTAGGGCCTAGCGGGAGAACTGAGCAGTACTTC; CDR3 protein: CASSLGPSGRTEQYF
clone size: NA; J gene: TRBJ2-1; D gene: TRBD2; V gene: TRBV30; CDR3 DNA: TGTGCCTGGAGCCCAGCGGGAGTACTTGAGCAGTTCTTC; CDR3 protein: CAWSPAGVLEQFF
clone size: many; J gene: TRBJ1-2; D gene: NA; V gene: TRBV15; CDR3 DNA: TGTGCCACCAGCTACCGACTTCGCTATGGCTACACCTTC; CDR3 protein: CATSYRLRYGYTF
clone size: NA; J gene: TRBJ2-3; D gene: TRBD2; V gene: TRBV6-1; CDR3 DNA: TGTGCCAGCCGTATACTAGCGGGAGAAGATACGCGGTATTTT; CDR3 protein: CASRILAGEDTRYF
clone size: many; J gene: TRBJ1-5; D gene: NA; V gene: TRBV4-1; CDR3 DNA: TGCGCCAGCAGCCAAGAACGCGAAGGGTTTGAAAGCAATCAGCCCCAGCATTTT; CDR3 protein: CASSQEREGFESNQPQHF
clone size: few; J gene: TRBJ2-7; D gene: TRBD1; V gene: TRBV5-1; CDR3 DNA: TGCGCCAGCAGCTTGGCCGTCGGACAGGGGGTCCACGAGCAGTACTTC; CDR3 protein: CASSLAVGQGVHEQYF
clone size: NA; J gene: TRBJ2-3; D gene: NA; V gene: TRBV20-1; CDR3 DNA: TGCAGTGCTAGTCGCGGGCTGAACACAGATACGCAGTATTTT; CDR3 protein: CSASRGLNTDTQYF
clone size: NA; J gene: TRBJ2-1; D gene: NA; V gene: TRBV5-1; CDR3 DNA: TGCGCCAGCAGCTTGGATCAGGGGCAGGGTGAGCAGTTCTTC; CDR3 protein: CASSLDQGQGEQFF
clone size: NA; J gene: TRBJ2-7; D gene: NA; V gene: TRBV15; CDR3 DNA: TGTGCCACCAGCAGGGACGCTATCTCCTACGAGCAGTACTTC; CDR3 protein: CATSRDAISYEQYF
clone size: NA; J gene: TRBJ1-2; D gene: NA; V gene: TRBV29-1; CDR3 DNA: TGCAGCGTTGAACGTCGTGGCTACACCTTC; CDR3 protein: CSVERRGYTF
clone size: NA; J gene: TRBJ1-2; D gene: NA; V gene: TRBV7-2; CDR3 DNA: TGTGCCAGCACCCTGTTGAAGGGTTCTGGCTACACCTTC; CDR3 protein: CASTLLKGSGYTF
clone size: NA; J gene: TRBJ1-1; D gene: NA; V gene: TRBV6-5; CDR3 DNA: TGTGCCAGCGGGACAACGATGAACACTGAAGCTTTCTTT; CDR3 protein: CASGTTMNTEAFF
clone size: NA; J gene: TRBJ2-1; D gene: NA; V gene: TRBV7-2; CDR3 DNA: TGTGCTGAGAGGGCGGGGATAGAGCAGTTCTTC; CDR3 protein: CAERAGIEQFF
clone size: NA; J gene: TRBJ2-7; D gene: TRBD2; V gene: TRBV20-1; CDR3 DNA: TGCAGTGCTGGGGGGGTAGCGGGAGGTGGCGGGTACGAGCAGTACTTC; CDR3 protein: CSAGGVAGGGGYEQYF
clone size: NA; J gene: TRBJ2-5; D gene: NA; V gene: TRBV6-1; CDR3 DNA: TGTGCCAGCAGTGGGGAGATGGCAGAGACCCAGTACTTC; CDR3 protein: CASSGEMAETQYF
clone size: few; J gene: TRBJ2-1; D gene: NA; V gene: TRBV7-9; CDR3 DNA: TGTGCCAGCAGCTCTAGGGACGGTTACAATGAGCAGTTCTTC; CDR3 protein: CASSSRDGYNEQFF
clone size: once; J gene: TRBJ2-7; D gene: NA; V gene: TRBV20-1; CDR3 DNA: TGCAGTGCTCAAGACAGGGAGGGCCGCTACGAGCAGTACTTC; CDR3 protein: CSAQDREGRYEQYF
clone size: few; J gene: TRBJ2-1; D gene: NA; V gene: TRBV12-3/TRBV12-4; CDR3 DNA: TGTGCCAGCAGTTTATTAGGTCCGGGCGAGCAGTTCTTC; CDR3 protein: CASSLLGPGEQFF
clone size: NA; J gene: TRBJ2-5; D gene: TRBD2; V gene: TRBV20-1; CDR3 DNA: TGCAGTGCCACCATAGCGGGAGCCCAAGAGGCCCAGTACTTC; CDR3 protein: CSATIAGAQEAQYF
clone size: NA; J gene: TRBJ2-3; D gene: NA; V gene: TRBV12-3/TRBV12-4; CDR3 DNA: TGTGCCAGCACTCATGGGGACGAAGGCACAGATACGCAGTATTTT; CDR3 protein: CASTHGDEGTDTQYF
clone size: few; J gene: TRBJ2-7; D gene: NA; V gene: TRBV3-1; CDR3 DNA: TGTGCCAGCAGCCCTACAAGGTACCCTAACCACTACGAGCAGTACTTC; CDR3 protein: CASSPTRYPNHYEQYF
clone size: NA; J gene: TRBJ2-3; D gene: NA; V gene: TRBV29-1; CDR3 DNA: TGCAGCGTGGGGGGACTCGGGACGGATACGCAGTATTTT; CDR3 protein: CSVGGLGTDTQYF
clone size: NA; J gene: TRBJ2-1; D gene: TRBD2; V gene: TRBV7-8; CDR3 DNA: TGTGCCAGCAGCCTGCGGACTAGCGGGAGTTTCAACAATGAGCAGTTCTTC; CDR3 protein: CASSLRTSGSFNNEQFF
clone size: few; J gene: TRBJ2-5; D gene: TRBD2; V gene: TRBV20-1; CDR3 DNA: TGCAGTGCTAGAGTGGGACTAGCGGGCATGAAACACCAAGAGACCCAGTACTTC; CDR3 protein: CSARVGLAGMKHQETQYF
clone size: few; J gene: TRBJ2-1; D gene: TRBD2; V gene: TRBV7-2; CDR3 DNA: TGTGCCAGCAGCTCGACTAGCGGCGTCCCAAATGAGCAGTTCTTC; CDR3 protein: CASSSTSGVPNEQFF
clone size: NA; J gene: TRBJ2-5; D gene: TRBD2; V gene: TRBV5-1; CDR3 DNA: TGCGCCAGCAGCTCCGCCGGGACTAGCGGTCAAGAGACCCAGTACTTC; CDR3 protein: CASSSAGTSGQETQYF
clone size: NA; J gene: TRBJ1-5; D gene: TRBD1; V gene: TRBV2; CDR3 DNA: TGTGCCAGCAGAGAAACAGGGGATGTCGCTCAGCCCCAGCATTTT; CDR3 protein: CASRETGDVAQPQHF
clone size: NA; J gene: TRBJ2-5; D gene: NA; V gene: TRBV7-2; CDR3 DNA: TGTGCCAGCAGCCGAATAGGGGCGCCGCGTCGGCAAGAGACCCAGTACTTC; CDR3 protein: CASSRIGAPRRQETQYF
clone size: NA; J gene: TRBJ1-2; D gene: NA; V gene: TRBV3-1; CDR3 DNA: TGTGCCAGCAGCCAACTAGACAGGAACTATGGCTACACCTTC; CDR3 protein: CASSQLDRNYGYTF
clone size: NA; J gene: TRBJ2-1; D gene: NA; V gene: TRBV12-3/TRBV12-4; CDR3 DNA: TGTGCCAGCACGGGGACCTCCTACAATGAGCAGTTCTTC; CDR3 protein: CASTGTSYNEQFF
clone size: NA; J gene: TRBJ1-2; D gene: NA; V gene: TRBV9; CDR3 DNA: TGTGCCAGCAGCTTAGCCGGCGGTGGACAGAACTATGGCTACACCTTC; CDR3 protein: CASSLAGGGQNYGYTF
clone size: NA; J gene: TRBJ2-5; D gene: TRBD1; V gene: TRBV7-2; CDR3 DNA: TGTGCCAGCAGCGCCACAGGGGGGCCGCAGTACTTC; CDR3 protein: CASSATGGPQYF
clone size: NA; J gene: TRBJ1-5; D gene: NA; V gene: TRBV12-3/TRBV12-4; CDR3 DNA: TGTGCCAGCACCCGAGGACAGTCAAATCAGCCCCAGCATTTT; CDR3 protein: CASTRGQSNQPQHF
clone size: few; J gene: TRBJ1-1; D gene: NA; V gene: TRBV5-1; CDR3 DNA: TGCGCCAGCAGCCGGGATGGGCCGCCTACTGAAGCTTTCTTT; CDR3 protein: CASSRDGPPTEAFF
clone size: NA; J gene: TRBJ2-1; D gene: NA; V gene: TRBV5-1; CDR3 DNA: TGCGCCAGCAGCGCGGAAGGTTACTACAATGAGCAGTTCTTC; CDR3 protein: CASSAEGYYNEQFF
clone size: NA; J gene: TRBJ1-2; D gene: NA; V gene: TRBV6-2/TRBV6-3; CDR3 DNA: TGTGCCAGCAGAGACACCGATAACTATGGCTACACCTTC; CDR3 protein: CASRDTDNYGYTF
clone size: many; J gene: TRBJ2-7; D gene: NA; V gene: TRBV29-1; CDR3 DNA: TGCAGCGTTGAAGTTAGGGGAAGCTACGAGCAGTACTTC; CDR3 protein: CSVEVRGSYEQYF
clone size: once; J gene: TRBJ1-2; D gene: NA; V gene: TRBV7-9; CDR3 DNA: TGTGCCAGCAGACGTGGAGATTCCTCACCCTATGGCTACACCTTC; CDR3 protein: CASRRGDSSPYGYTF
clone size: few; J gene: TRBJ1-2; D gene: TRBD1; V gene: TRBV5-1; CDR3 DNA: TGCGCCAGCAGCTTGGAGGGACAGGGAAGCTATGGCTACACCTTC; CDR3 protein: CASSLEGQGSYGYTF